Following are 3 T cell receptor beta chains from one sample sequenced in a study of T-cell reconstitution after alpha-beta-depleted transplantation in children. Unique molecular identifiers were built into the TCRbeta library. A single record per CDR3 protein comes from TCRdb applying MiXCR to the PCR reads. The data show more than 200,000 distinct CDR3 sequences, about 8.8% seen once. The specimen comprised PBMCs from the stem cell graft donor, sampled from the stem cell graft. These receptors were collected from a human donor who donated a stem cell graft to a child with SCID.

This clonotype has at least ten counts. CDR3 DNA sequence: TGTGCCAGCAGTTACACGTGGGCCACAGATACGCAGTATTTT. Residues: CASSYTWATDTQYF. The V call is TRBV6-5, the J call TRBJ2-3; D is undetermined. V dropped 2 bases and J dropped 2 bases, with 8 bases sitting between them. This CDR3 region has 14 residues. Germline CDR1 and CDR2: MNHEY and SVGAGI.

In its sample, this clonotype was seen many times. V usage is TRBV20-1 and J usage is TRBJ2-5; 7 nucleotides align to TRBD1. CDR3 length: 14 amino acids. CDR1 and CDR2 (germline): DFQATT, SNEGSKA (reference sequence). V dropped 0 bases and J dropped 8; count of bases not matched to a gene: 9. Written as DNA, the CDR3 is TGCAGTGCTAGAGATCCGGCAGGGGGAAGAACCCAGTACTTC. Its translation is CSARDPAGGRTQYF.

The table lists this clonotype with many counts. The rearrangement uses TRBV5-1 and TRBJ2-5; D is undetermined. The CDR3 runs to 14 residues. V was pared by 0 bases and J by 6 bases, with 12 bases between. Germline V gene data show CDR1 as SGHRS and CDR2 as YFSETQ. CDR3 sequence reads: CASSLEPGLKTQYF. The CDR3 DNA reads TGCGCCAGCAGCTTGGAGCCAGGTTTGAAGACCCAGTACTTC.